A selection of T cell receptor beta chains follows, all from one sample in a study of cytomegalovirus exposure and HLA in healthy donors. The table came from immunoSEQ multiplex PCR; TCRdb's copy has only in-frame clones and leaves some out. The sample consists of around 90,000 clones, roughly four fifths of them appearing once. The sequencing sample was made of PBMCs. Receptor source: a human donor in good health. CDR3s leave out the opening cysteine and the closing phenylalanine or tryptophan. Each record gives: V gene, J gene, CDR3 length, CDR3 protein.

v_gene: TRBV14; j_gene: TRBJ2-7; len: 12; CDR3aa: ASSDLGQTYEQY
v_gene: TRBV27; j_gene: TRBJ2-1; len: 14; CDR3aa: ASSLSRGAWDNEQF
v_gene: TRBV14; j_gene: TRBJ2-7; len: 12; CDR3aa: ASSQVVQSGEQY
v_gene: TRBV4-2; j_gene: TRBJ2-5; len: 12; CDR3aa: ASSQGTGDETQY
v_gene: TRBV19; j_gene: TRBJ2-1; len: 13; CDR3aa: ASSIVGLARAGQF
v_gene: TRBV5-4; j_gene: TRBJ2-7; len: 11; CDR3aa: ASSSEPSYEQY
v_gene: TRBV11-2; j_gene: TRBJ2-1; len: 10; CDR3aa: ASSFDSSEQF
v_gene: TRBV7-9; j_gene: TRBJ1-1; len: 12; CDR3aa: ASSLDRTVTEAF
v_gene: TRBV15; j_gene: TRBJ1-6; len: 13; CDR3aa: ATSREKRGGSPLH
v_gene: TRBV18; j_gene: TRBJ1-2; len: 13; CDR3aa: ASSPLAGQNYGYT
v_gene: TRBV7-3; j_gene: TRBJ1-1; len: 11; CDR3aa: ASSLSGNTEAF
v_gene: TRBV5-1; j_gene: TRBJ2-1; len: 12; CDR3aa: ASREGYSYNEQF
v_gene: TRBV7-3; j_gene: TRBJ2-7; len: 13; CDR3aa: ASSLAHRNLYEQY
v_gene: TRBV11-2; j_gene: TRBJ2-1; len: 11; CDR3aa: ASQGQGGNEQF
v_gene: TRBV28; j_gene: TRBJ2-7; len: 13; CDR3aa: ASSLLDRGTYEQY
v_gene: TRBV19; j_gene: TRBJ1-2; len: 14; CDR3aa: ASRTTFHGTGYGYT
v_gene: TRBV13; j_gene: TRBJ2-7; len: 15; CDR3aa: ASSPPWTSGRAYEQY
v_gene: TRBV6-5; j_gene: TRBJ1-1; len: 11; CDR3aa: ASSQNRATEAF
v_gene: TRBV4-2; j_gene: TRBJ2-7; len: 13; CDR3aa: ASSQQGTGDYEQY
v_gene: TRBV11-2; j_gene: TRBJ1-1; len: 12; CDR3aa: ASSPYRENTEAF
v_gene: TRBV16; j_gene: TRBJ1-2; len: 13; CDR3aa: ASSRDTGINYGYT
v_gene: TRBV7-3; j_gene: TRBJ2-2; len: 14; CDR3aa: ASSFTPGLVPGELF
v_gene: TRBV7-2; j_gene: TRBJ2-5; len: 10; CDR3aa: ASSSGGETQY
v_gene: TRBV19; j_gene: TRBJ2-5; len: 15; CDR3aa: ASFSNNRRPYQETQY
v_gene: TRBV28; j_gene: TRBJ1-1; len: 11; CDR3aa: ASSLGRNTEAF
v_gene: TRBV21-1; j_gene: TRBJ2-5; len: 19; CDR3aa: ASSKADRERTSGAYQETQY
v_gene: TRBV28; j_gene: TRBJ1-4; len: 14; CDR3aa: ASSFSMDSANEKLF
v_gene: TRBV6-6; j_gene: TRBJ2-7; len: 13; CDR3aa: ASSVGQGRVYEQY
v_gene: TRBV19; j_gene: TRBJ1-1; len: 11; CDR3aa: ASSIGLPTEAF
v_gene: TRBV18; j_gene: TRBJ2-7; len: 16; CDR3aa: ASSEASGRAGRYYEQY
v_gene: TRBV28; j_gene: TRBJ2-1; len: 14; CDR3aa: ASSGLGVGSHNEQF
v_gene: TRBV29-1; j_gene: TRBJ1-1; len: 10; CDR3aa: SVDPTTGEAF
v_gene: TRBV27; j_gene: TRBJ1-1; len: 15; CDR3aa: ASSPLLDRDRRTEAF
v_gene: TRBV18; j_gene: TRBJ1-2; len: 11; CDR3aa: ASSPAGDYGYT
v_gene: TRBV30; j_gene: TRBJ2-7; len: 11; CDR3aa: AGNRDRGSEQY
v_gene: TRBV6-5; j_gene: TRBJ1-6; len: 12; CDR3aa: ASNEQGPNSPLH
v_gene: TRBV7-9; j_gene: TRBJ2-7; len: 11; CDR3aa: ASSGQGVYEQY
v_gene: TRBV10-2; j_gene: TRBJ2-2; len: 13; CDR3aa: ASSRAGPNTGELF
v_gene: TRBV6-4; j_gene: TRBJ2-1; len: 13; CDR3aa: ASSDRGGAYNEQF
v_gene: TRBV23-1; j_gene: TRBJ1-2; len: 13; CDR3aa: ASSQAGAANYGYT
v_gene: TRBV9; j_gene: TRBJ1-4; len: 12; CDR3aa: ASSSPGGGEKLF
v_gene: TRBV5-4; j_gene: TRBJ1-1; len: 16; CDR3aa: ASSLGSGQGFMNTEAF
v_gene: TRBV6-6; j_gene: TRBJ1-5; len: 12; CDR3aa: ASSSDRANQPQH